Below, 20 T cell receptor beta chains from the same sample are listed, as sequenced in a study of T cells after posttransplantation cyclophosphamide. Measured with immunoSEQ multiplex PCR; TCRdb has only the in-frame clones, and not every one. The data hold 51,000 or so clones, with 94% observed a single time. What was sequenced was PBMCs. Receptor source: a woman in her thirties in good health and a related stem cell transplant donor.

The chain links TRBV5-1 to TRBJ1-4, with D perhaps matching TRBD1 (6 bases). V lost 0 bases to trimming and J lost 3 bases, with 21 bases between them. Per the germline V gene, CDR1 is SGHRS and CDR2 is YFSETQ. The CDR3 is 19 amino acids. The CDR3 here is CASSLGLDRFFFANEKLFF. CDR3 DNA sequence: TGCGCCAGCAGCTTGGGTCTCGACAGGTTTTTTTTCGCTAATGAAAAACTGTTTTTT. The variable domain in full, with the rest retrieved from reference TRBV5-1 and TRBJ1-4, is KAGVTQTPRYLIKTRGQQVTLSCSPISGHRSVSWYQQTPGQGLQFLFEYFSETQRNKGNFPGRFSGRQFSNSRSEMNVSTLELGDSALYLCASSLGLDRFFFANEKLFFGSGTQLSVL.

V and J are TRBV5-4 and TRBJ2-3; D remains unclear. The germline V gene has CDR1 SGHNT and CDR2 YYREEE (reference sequence). The CDR3 is 15 amino acids. V lost 0 bases to trimming and J lost 0 bases, with 8 bases between them. Here the CDR3 DNA reads TGTGCCAGCAGCTTGGCAGGAACTAGCACAGATACGCAGTATTTT. It is translated as CASSLAGTSTDTQYF.

This clone was counted once. One junction end does not reproduce the germline sequence, and a read error may be involved. The chain recombines TRBV2 with TRBJ1-6; 8 bases fit TRBD1. The CDR3 loop spans 18 amino acids. Germline lookup yields CDR1 SNHLY and CDR2 FYNNEI. CDR3 DNA sequence: TGTGCCAGTAGTGACCGGGACAGGAGTAGTTTAGGTCATTCACCCCTCCACTTT. As protein: CASSDRDRSSLGHSPLHF.

This chain's CDR3 is CASSEAGRDYTDTQYF. CDR3 in DNA: TGTGCCAGCAGTGAAGCAGGGCGGGATTACACAGATACGCAGTATTTT. This rearrangement joins TRBV6-1 to TRBJ2-3; maybe TRBD2 (6 bases). The CDR3 runs to 16 residues. Germline V gene data show CDR1 as MNHNS and CDR2 as SASEGT. V was pared by 0 bases and J by 2 bases, with 12 bases between.

This sequence joins TRBV11-2 and TRBJ2-3, with a weak D call TRBD2 (6 bases). This CDR3 region has 16 residues. The germline V and J ends were trimmed by 2 bases and 0 bases, with 12 bases remaining between them. Per the germline V gene, CDR1 is SGHAT and CDR2 is FQNNGV. CDR3 nucleotides: TGTGCCAGCAGCTTACACGGCGGGGTAAGCACAGATACGCAGTATTTT. Protein sequence: CASSLHGGVSTDTQYF.

This chain connects TRBV7-9 to TRBJ1-6, with a tentative D call TRBD1 (6 bases). Per the germline V gene, CDR1 is SEHNR and CDR2 is FQNEAQ (reference sequence). The CDR3 length is 15 residues. The V gene lost 1 base and the J gene lost 5 bases, with 9 bases spanning the gap. The CDR3 here is CASSLGQANNSPLHF. For the CDR3, the DNA is TGTGCCAGCAGCTTAGGACAGGCTAATAATTCACCCCTCCACTTT. Using reference TRBV7-9 and TRBJ1-6 for the parts outside the CDR3, the full variable domain is DTGVSQNPRHKITKRGQNVTFRCDPISEHNRLYWYRQTLGQGPEFLTYFQNEAQLEKSRLLSDRFSAERPKGSFSTLEIQRTEQGDSAMYLCASSLGQANNSPLHFGNGTRLTVT.

This chain links TRBV10-2 with TRBJ1-5, with TRBD1 matching over 7 bases. The CDR3 covers 14 residues. The germline V gene encodes CDR1 WSHSY and CDR2 SAAADI. Trimming at V came to 5 bases and at J to 5 bases, leaving 6 bases not matched to a gene. The CDR3 here is CASSSTGPHQPQHF. The CDR3 DNA reads as TGCGCCAGCAGTTCGACAGGGCCCCATCAGCCCCAGCATTTT.

The rearrangement joins TRBV5-5 to TRBJ1-4; D remains unclear. Between the trimmed V and J ends, which lost 2 bases and 6 bases, there was a span of 8 bases. Germline CDR1 is SGHKS and CDR2 is YYEKEE (reference sequence). The CDR3 is 13 residues long. The CDR3 here is CASSLWADEKLFF. CDR3 sequence (DNA): TGTGCCAGCAGCTTATGGGCAGATGAAAAACTGTTTTTT.

The chain recombines TRBV11-2 with TRBJ2-3, with TRBD2 matching over 11 bases. V shed 5 bases and J 3 bases; nucleotides not matched to a gene: 10. This CDR3 has 17 residues. The V gene's germline CDR1 is SGHAT and CDR2 FQNNGV. The CDR3 spells CASSLRLAGGRTDTQYF. CDR3 bases: TGTGCCAGCAGCCTAAGGCTAGCGGGGGGAAGAACAGATACGCAGTATTTT.

This clone was observed once. The chain carries TRBV19 and TRBJ1-2; tentative D call: TRBD1 (6 bases). The CDR3 runs to 11 residues. Trimming removed 10 bases from V and 8 bases from J, with 14 bases in between. The germline V gene has CDR1 LNHDA and CDR2 SQIVND (reference sequence). The CDR3 DNA reads as TGTGCCACCGAACAGGGTTGGGGCTACACCTTC. It encodes CATEQGWGYTF.

This rearrangement joins TRBV5-5 to TRBJ1-2; 8 bases are shared with TRBD1. Germline V gene lookup returns CDR1 SGHKS and CDR2 YYEKEE (reference sequence). The CDR3 is 16 residues long. V shed 6 bases and J 4 bases; nucleotides not matched to a gene: 14. DNA of the CDR3: TGTGCCAGCATACATTTGGACAGGGTAGAGGGCTATGGCTACACCTTC. This encodes CASIHLDRVEGYGYTF.

This rearrangement joins TRBV18 to TRBJ2-5, with D possibly TRBD1 on 5 matching bases. Looked up from germline, CDR1 is KGHSH and CDR2 is LQKENI. The V end lost 4 bases, the J end lost 6 bases, and 12 bases lay between the germline ends. The CDR3 runs to 13 residues. This CDR3 reads CASSRLLGQTQYF. In nucleotides, the CDR3 is TGTGCCAGCTCACGCTTGCTGGGGCAGACCCAGTACTTC.

The chain joins TRBV7-2 to TRBJ1-2; D remains unclear. Germline V gene sequence: CDR1 SGHTA, CDR2 FQGNSA. V was shortened by 6 bases and J by 6 bases, with 14 bases between the two germline ends. CDR3 length: 13 residues. CDR3 loop: CASRLQTSHGYTF. CDR3 sequence (DNA): TGTGCCAGCAGGCTACAGACGTCACATGGCTACACCTTC.

This rearrangement joins TRBV14 to TRBJ1-2; TRBD1 is a possible D gene (5 bases). The length of the CDR3 is 12 residues. The V gene's germline CDR1 is SGHDN and CDR2 FVKESK. Trimming removed 4 bases at V and 8 bases at J, with 11 bases between. The CDR3, as DNA: TGTGCCAGCAGCCCAGACAGAACCGGCTACACCTTC. Amino acid sequence: CASSPDRTGYTF.

V and J are TRBV2 and TRBJ1-4; D may be TRBD1 (5 bases). This CDR3 is 14 amino acids long. Deletions cut 4 bases from V and 4 bases from J, with 10 bases between. Germline V CDR1 and CDR2: SNHLY, FYNNEI. The chain's CDR3 is CASSARGGNEKLFF. The CDR3 DNA is TGTGCCAGCAGTGCTCGGGGGGGTAATGAAAAACTGTTTTTT.

The rearrangement uses TRBV7-2 and TRBJ2-7, with a tentative D call TRBD1 (6 bases). Germline assignment: CDR1 SGHTA and CDR2 FQGNSA. The CDR3 runs to 14 residues. V lost 4 bases and J 2 bases, leaving 12 bases between the germline ends. Written as DNA, the CDR3 is TGTGCCAGCAGCTCACTAGACAGGACCTACGAGCAGTACTTC. It encodes CASSSLDRTYEQYF.

This clone was recorded once. The chain employs TRBV4-3 and TRBJ1-2; TRBD1 might be the D (6 bases). The V gene lost 3 bases and the J gene lost 8 bases, with 13 bases spanning the gap. There are 13 residues in the CDR3. In germline, CDR1 is LGHNA, CDR2 YSLEER. The CDR3 loop is CASSQLGGVGYTF. The CDR3 DNA follows: TGCGCCAGCAGCCAGCTAGGGGGGGTCGGCTACACCTTC.

In this sample, this clone turned up once. The rearrangement joins TRBV5-6 to TRBJ1-2; TRBD1 matches at 9 bases. Trimming cost V 1 base and J 3 bases; bases outside gene matches: 4. This CDR3 has 15 residues. In germline, CDR1 is SGHDT, CDR2 YYEEEE. CDR3: CASSLQQGAYYGYTF. In nucleotides, the CDR3 is TGTGCCAGCAGCTTGCAACAGGGGGCATACTATGGCTACACCTTC.

This chain joins TRBV30 and TRBJ2-3; TRBD2 is a possible D gene (7 bases). CDR3 length: 14 residues. Looked up from germline, CDR1 is GTSNPN and CDR2 is SVGIG (reference sequence). V lost 2 bases to trimming and J lost 5 bases, with 14 bases between them. This CDR3 reads CAWSPGGGRDTQYF. In nucleotides, the CDR3 is TGTGCCTGGAGTCCTGGGGGGGGCAGAGATACGCAGTATTTT.

This sequence joins TRBV2 and TRBJ1-5, with D tentatively TRBD1 (6 bases). The CDR3 extends over 15 amino acids. The germline gives CDR1 SNHLY, CDR2 FYNNEI. The V and J ends lost 6 bases and 2 bases respectively, with 14 bases between them. The CDR3 loop reads CASSATGFGNQPQHF. The CDR3 DNA reads TGTGCCAGCAGCGCAACAGGGTTTGGCAATCAGCCCCAGCATTTT.